Sequencing of this T cell receptor beta chain was carried out in a study of CD4+ T cells in melanoma. This table comes from immunoSEQ multiplex PCR, and its TCRdb copy is limited to in-frame clones, with some not included. The profile covers more than 8,500 clones, with almost 70% appearing a single time and 20% taken by the ten largest. Trimming at V came to 6 bases and at J to 3 bases, leaving 2 bases not matched to a gene. The CDR3 is 13 amino acids. Germline V CDR1 and CDR2: SQVTM, ANQGSEA. Study-wide points: A reported correlation linked neoantigen-specific CD4+ T cells to CD8+, macrophage and B cell function. Diverse differentiation states were reported for melanoma neoantigen-specific CD4+ T cells.

About this clone: As yet, its antigen is unknown.

The sequenced material came from peripheral blood. This clonotype was obtained from a human donor with melanoma. This sequence joins TRBV29-1 and TRBJ2-1, with 10 bases matching TRBD2. The CDR3 region has the DNA TGCAGCGTATCTAGCGGGGGCTACAATGAGCAGTTCTTC. Translating it yields CSVSSGGYNEQFF.